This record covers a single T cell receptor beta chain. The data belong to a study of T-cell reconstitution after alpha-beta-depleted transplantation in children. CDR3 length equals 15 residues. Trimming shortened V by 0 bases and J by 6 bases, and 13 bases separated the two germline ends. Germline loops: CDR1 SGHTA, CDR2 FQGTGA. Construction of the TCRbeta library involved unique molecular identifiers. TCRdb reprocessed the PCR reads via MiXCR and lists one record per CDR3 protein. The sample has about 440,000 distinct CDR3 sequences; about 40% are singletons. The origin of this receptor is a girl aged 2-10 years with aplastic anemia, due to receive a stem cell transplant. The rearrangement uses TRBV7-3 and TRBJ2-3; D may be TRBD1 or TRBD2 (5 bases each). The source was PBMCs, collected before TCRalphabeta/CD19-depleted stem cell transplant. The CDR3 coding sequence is TGTGCCAGCAGCTTAACAGCGGCCCAGGGTGATACGCAGTATTTT. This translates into CASSLTAAQGDTQYF.